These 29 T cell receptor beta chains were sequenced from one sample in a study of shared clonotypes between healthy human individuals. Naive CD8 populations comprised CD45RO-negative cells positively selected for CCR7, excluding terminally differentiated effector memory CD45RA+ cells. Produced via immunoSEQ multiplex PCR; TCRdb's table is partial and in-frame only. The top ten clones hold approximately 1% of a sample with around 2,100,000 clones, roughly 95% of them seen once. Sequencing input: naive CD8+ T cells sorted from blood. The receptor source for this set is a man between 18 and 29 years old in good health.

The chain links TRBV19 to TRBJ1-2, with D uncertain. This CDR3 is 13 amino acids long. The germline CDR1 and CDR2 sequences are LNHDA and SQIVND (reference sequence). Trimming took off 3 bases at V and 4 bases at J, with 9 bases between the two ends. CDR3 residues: CASSMAEGYGYTF. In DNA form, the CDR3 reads TGTGCCAGTAGTATGGCAGAGGGCTATGGCTACACCTTC.

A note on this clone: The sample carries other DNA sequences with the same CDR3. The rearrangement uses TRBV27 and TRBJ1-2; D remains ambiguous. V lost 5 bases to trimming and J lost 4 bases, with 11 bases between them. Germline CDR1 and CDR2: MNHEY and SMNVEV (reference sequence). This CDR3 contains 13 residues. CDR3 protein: CASSPGAGYGYTF. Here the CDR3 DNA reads TGTGCCAGCAGTCCCGGCGCCGGCTATGGCTACACCTTC.

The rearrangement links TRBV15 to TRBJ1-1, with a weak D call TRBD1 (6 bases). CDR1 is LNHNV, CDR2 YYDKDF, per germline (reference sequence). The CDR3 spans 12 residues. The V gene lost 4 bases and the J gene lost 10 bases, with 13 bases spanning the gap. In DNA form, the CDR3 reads TGTGCCACCAGCACTTCTCAGGGGAGAGCTTTCTTT. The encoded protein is CATSTSQGRAFF.

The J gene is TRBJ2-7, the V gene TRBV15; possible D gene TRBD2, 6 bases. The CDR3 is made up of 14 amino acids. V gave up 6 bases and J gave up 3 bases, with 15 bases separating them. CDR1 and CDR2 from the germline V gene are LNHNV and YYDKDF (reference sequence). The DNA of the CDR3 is TGTGCCACCAGATCCGCGGGAAGTGGCTACGAGCAGTACTTC. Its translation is CATRSAGSGYEQYF.

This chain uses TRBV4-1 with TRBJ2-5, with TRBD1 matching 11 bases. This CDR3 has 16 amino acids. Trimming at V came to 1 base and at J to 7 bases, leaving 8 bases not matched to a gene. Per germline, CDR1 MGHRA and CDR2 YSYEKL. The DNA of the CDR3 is TGCGCCAGCAGCCAAGCGGGTCGGGACAGGGGGGGGACCCAGTACTTC. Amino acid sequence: CASSQAGRDRGGTQYF.

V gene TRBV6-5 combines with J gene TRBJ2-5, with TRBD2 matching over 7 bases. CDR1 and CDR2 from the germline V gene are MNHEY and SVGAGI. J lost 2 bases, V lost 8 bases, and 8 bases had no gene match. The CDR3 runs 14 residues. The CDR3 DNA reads TGTGCCAGCTCAACGAGCGGGGTTCAAGAGACCCAGTACTTC. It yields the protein CASSTSGVQETQYF.

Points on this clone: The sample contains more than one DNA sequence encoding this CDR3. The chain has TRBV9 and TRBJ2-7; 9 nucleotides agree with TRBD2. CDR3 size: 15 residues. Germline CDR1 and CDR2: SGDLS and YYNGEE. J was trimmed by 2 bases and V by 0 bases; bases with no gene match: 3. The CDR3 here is CASSVGAGGAYEQYF. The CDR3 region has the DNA TGTGCCAGCAGCGTAGGAGCGGGGGGAGCCTACGAGCAGTACTTC.

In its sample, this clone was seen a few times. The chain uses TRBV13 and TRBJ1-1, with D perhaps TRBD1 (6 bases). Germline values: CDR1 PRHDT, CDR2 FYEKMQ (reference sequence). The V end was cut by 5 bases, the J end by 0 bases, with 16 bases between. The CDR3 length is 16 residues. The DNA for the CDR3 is TGTGCCAGCAGCCCGGCCACAGGGACGGTGAACACTGAAGCTTTCTTT. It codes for CASSPATGTVNTEAFF. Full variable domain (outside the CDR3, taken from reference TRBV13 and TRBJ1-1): AAGVIQSPRHLIKEKRETATLKCYPIPRHDTVYWYQQGPGQDPQFLISFYEKMQSDKGSIPDRFSAQQFSDYHSELNMSSLELGDSALYFCASSPATGTVNTEAFFGQGTRLTVV.

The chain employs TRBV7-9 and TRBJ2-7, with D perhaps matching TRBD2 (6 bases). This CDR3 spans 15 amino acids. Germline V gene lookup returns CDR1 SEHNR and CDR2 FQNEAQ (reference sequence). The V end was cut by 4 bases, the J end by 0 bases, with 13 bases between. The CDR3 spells CASSYSGTPSYEQYF. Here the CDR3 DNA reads TGTGCCAGCAGCTATTCCGGGACTCCCTCCTACGAGCAGTACTTC.

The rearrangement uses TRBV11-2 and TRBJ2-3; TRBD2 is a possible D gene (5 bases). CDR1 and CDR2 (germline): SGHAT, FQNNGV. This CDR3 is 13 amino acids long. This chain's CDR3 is CAGRTTSTDTQYF. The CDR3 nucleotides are TGTGCGGGGAGAACTACTAGCACAGATACGCAGTATTTT.

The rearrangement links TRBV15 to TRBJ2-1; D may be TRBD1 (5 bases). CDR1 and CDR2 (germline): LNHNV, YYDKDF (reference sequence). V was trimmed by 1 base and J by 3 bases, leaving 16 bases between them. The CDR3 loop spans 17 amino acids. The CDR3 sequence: CATSRGSGQGHYNEQFF. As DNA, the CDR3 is TGTGCCACCAGCAGAGGTTCTGGCCAGGGCCACTACAATGAGCAGTTCTTC.

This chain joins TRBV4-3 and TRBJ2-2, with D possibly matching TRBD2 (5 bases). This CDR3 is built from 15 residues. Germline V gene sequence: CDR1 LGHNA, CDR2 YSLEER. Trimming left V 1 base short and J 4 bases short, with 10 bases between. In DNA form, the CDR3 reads TGCGCCAGCAGCCAAGGGACCACTAGCACCGGGGAGCTGTTTTTT. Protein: CASSQGTTSTGELFF.

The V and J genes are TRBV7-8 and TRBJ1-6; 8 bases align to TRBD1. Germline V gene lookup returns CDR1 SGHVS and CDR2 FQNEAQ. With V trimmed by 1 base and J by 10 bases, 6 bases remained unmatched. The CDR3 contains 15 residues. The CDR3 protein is CASSLGQGPESPLHF. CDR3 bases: TGTGCCAGCAGCTTAGGACAGGGGCCGGAATCACCCCTCCACTTT.

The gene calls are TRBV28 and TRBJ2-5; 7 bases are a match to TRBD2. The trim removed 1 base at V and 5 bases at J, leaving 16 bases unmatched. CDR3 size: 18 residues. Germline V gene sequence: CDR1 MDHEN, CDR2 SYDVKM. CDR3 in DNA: TGTGCCAGCAGTTTATTCCTCGGGGGGAGGGCCGGATGGGAGACCCAGTACTTC. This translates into CASSLFLGGRAGWETQYF.

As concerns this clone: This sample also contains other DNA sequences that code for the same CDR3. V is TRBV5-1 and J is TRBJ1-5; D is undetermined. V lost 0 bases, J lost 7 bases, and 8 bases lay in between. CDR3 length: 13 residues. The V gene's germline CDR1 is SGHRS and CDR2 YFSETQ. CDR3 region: CASSLGTDQPQHF. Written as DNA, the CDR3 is TGCGCCAGCAGCTTGGGGACCGACCAGCCCCAGCATTTT.

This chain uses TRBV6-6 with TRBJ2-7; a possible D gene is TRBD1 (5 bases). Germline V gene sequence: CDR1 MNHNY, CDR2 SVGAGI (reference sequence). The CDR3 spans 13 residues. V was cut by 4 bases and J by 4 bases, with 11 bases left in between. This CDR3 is CASSLLTDYEQYF. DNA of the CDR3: TGTGCCAGCAGTTTGCTGACAGATTACGAGCAGTACTTC.

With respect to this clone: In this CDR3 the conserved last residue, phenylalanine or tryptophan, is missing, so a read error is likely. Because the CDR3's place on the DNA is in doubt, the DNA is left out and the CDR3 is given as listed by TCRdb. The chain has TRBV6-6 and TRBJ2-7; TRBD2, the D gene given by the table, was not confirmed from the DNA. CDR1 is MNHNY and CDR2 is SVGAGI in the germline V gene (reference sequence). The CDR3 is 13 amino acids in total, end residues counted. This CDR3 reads CASSPRPRLGSWI.

CDR3 loop: CASSQDSGATNEKLFF. CDR3 nucleotide sequence: TGCGCCAGCAGCCAAGATTCCGGAGCAACTAATGAAAAACTGTTTTTT. The rearrangement joins TRBV4-1 to TRBJ1-4; D remains ambiguous. The V gene's germline CDR1 is MGHRA and CDR2 YSYEKL. This CDR3 region has 16 residues. V was cut by 0 bases and J by 0 bases, with 8 bases left in between.

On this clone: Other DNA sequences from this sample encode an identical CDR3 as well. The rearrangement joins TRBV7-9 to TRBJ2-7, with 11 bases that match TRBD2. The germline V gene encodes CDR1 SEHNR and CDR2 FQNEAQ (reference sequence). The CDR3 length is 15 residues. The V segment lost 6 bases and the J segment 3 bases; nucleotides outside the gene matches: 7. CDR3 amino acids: CASSPTSGRFYEQYF. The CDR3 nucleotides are TGTGCCAGCAGTCCTACTAGCGGGAGATTCTACGAGCAGTACTTC.

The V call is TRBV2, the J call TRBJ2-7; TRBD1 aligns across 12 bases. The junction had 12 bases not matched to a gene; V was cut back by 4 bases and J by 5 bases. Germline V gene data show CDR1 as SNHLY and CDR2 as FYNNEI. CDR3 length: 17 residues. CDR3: CASSVRDRGRFVNEQYF. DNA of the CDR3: TGTGCCAGCAGTGTGAGGGACAGGGGGCGTTTTGTAAACGAGCAGTACTTC.

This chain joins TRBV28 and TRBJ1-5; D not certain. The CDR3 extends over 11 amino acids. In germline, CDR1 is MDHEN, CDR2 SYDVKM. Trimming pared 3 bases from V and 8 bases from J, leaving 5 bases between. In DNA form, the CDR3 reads TGTGCCAGCAGTTTTGGGAAGCCCCAGCATTTT. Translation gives CASSFGKPQHF.

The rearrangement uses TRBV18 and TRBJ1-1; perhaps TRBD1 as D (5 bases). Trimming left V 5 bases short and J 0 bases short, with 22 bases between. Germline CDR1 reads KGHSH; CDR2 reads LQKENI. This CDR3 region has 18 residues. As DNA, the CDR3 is TGTGCCAGCTCAAGCCGAGCGGCAGGGAGGGATATGAACACTGAAGCTTTCTTT. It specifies CASSSRAAGRDMNTEAFF.

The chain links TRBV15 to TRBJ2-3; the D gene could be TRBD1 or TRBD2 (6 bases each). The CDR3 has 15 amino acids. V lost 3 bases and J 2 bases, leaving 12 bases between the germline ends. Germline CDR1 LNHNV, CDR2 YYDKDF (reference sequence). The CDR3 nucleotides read TGTGCCACCAGCAGGGAGGGGGTGGTCACAGATACGCAGTATTTT. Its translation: CATSREGVVTDTQYF.

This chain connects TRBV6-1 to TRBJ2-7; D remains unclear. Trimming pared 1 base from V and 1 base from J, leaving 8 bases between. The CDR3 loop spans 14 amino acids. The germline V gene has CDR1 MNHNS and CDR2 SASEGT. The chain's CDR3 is CASSEVRSSYEQYF. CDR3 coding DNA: TGTGCCAGCAGTGAAGTACGGAGTTCCTACGAGCAGTACTTC.

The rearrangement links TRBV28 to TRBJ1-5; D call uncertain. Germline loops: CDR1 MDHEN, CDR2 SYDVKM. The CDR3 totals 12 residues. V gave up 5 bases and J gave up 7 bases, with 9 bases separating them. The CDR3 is CASSPKNQPQHF. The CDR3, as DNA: TGTGCCAGCAGTCCCAAAAACCAGCCCCAGCATTTT.

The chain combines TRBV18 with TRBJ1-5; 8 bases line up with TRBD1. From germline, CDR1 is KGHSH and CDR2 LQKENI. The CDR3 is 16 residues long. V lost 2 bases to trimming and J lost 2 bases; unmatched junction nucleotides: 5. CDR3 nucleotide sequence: TGTGCCAGCTCACCAACAGACAGGGGCGGCAATCAGCCCCAGCATTTT. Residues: CASSPTDRGGNQPQHF.

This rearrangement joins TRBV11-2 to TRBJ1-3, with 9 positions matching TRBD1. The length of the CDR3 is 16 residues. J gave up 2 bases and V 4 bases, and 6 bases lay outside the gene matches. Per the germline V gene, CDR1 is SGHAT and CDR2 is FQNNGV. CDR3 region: CASSSGQGLAGNTIYF. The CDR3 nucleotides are TGTGCCAGCAGCTCCGGACAGGGGTTAGCTGGAAACACCATATATTTT.

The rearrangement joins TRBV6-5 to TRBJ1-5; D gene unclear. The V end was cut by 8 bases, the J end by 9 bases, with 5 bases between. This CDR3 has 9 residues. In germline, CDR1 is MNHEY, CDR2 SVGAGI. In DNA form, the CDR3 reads TGTGCCAGCGGGTGGCCCCAGCATTTT. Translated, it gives CASGWPQHF.

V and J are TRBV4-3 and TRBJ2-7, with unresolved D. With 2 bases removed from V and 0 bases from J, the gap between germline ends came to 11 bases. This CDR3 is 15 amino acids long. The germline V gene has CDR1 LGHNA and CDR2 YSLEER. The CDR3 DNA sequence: TGCGCCAGCAGCCAAAGCAGGTTGAGCTCCTACGAGCAGTACTTC. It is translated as CASSQSRLSSYEQYF.